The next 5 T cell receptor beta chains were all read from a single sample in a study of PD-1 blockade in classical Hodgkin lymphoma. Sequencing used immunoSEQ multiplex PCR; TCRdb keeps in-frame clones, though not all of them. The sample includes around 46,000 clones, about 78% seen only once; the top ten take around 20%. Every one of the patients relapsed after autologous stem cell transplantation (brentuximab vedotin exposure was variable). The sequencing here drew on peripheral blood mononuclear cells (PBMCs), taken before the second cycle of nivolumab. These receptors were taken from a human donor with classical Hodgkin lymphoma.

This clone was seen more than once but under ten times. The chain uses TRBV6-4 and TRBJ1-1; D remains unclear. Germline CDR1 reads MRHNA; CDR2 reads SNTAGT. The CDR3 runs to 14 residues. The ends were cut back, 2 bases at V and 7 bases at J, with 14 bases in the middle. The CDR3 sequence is CASSDAPGLVEAFF. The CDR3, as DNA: TGTGCCAGCAGTGACGCTCCAGGATTAGTTGAAGCTTTCTTT.

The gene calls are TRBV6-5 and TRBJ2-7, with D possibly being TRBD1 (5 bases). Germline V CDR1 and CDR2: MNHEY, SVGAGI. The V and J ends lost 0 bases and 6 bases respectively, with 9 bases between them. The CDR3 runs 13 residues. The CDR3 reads CASSYSITGEQYF. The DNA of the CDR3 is TGTGCCAGCAGTTACTCGATAACAGGCGAGCAGTACTTC.

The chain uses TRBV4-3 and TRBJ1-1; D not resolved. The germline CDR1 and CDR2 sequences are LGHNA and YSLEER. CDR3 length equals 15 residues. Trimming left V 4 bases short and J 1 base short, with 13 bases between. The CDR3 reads CASSLSFAGNTEAFF. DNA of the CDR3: TGCGCCAGCAGCCTCTCCTTCGCAGGGAACACTGAAGCTTTCTTT.

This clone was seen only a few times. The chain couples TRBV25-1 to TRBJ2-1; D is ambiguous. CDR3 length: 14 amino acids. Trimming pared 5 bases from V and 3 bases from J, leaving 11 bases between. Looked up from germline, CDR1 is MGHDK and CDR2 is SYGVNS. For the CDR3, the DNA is TGTGCCAGCAGTCAATCAGTCCTCTACAATGAGCAGTTCTTC. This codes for CASSQSVLYNEQFF.

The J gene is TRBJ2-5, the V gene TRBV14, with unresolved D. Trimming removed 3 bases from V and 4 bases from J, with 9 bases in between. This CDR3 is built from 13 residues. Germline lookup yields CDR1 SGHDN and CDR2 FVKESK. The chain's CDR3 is CASSQGGTETQYF. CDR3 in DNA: TGTGCCAGCAGCCAGGGTGGTACAGAGACCCAGTACTTC. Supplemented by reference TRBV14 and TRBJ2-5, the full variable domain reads EAGVTQFPSHSVIEKGQTVTLRCDPISGHDNLYWYRRVMGKEIKFLLHFVKESKQDESGMPNNRFLAERTGGTYSTLKVQPAELEDSGVYFCASSQGGTETQYFGPGTRLLVL.